This TCR beta chain originates from a study of tumor-infiltrating lymphocytes in primary liver carcinoma. In the study overall: Tumors were stage T1-T3 N0M0, roughly 4 to 10 cm across.

Worth noting for this clonotype: At one boundary the junction diverges from the germline segment, which might be a read error.

Germline CDR1 MDHEN, CDR2 SYDVKM. This CDR3 spans 17 amino acids. With a constant-region primer, TCR beta cDNA was made from 450 to 650 ng of total RNA. Slightly modified ARM-PCR served as the procedure for the TCR beta libraries. These libraries came from three rounds of nested multiplex PCR. Researchers ran the first two PCR rounds for approximately 10 cycles each with TRBV1-TRBV30 forward primers and a C-beta reverse primer. Using its own MiXCR run on the multiplex PCR reads, TCRdb lists one record per CDR3 protein. The sample holds under 25,000 distinct CDR3 sequences; 70% to 80% are singletons and the top ten take roughly a third. Co-extraction of both nucleic acids (RNA and DNA) used about 20-34 mg of unsorted bulk tissue.

The sample was liver tumor tissue from sampling region 5. Subset of the sample: tumor region T5, tumor centre. This receptor was identified in a woman aged 25-40 years with primary liver carcinoma and hepatitis B virus infection. The gene calls are TRBV28 and TRBJ2-7; D unclear. The DNA for the CDR3 is TGTGCCAGCAGCCTCCCTTTGGACGGACGGTACTCCTACGAGCAATATTTC. Encoded protein: CASSLPLDGRYSYEQYF.